These 17 T cell receptor beta chains share one sample of origin, sequenced in a study of T cell responses to AZD1222 COVID-19 vaccine. The table came from immunoSEQ multiplex PCR; TCRdb's copy has only in-frame clones and leaves some out. This sample carries some 150,000 clones, 70% to 90% of them seen once, and the ten largest clones take 7.9%. Here the sequenced sample was peripheral blood, taken 28 days after the second dose of the MenACWY control vaccine. All receptors come from an adult who received the MenACWY meningococcal vaccine as a control.

CDR3 nucleotide sequence: TGTGCCAGCAGCCCGACAGGGGGCGGGTGGAAAGAGACCCAGTACTTC. Translating it yields CASSPTGGGWKETQYF. The chain joins TRBV5-4 to TRBJ2-5, with 10 nucleotides matching TRBD1. The CDR3 is 16 residues long. V gave up 4 bases and J gave up 3 bases; unmatched junction bases: 9. Germline V gene sequence: CDR1 SGHNT, CDR2 YYREEE (reference sequence).

The V and J genes are TRBV19 and TRBJ2-3, with a possible D match to TRBD2 (5 bases). Germline assignment: CDR1 LNHDA and CDR2 SQIVND (reference sequence). The CDR3 sequence is 12 residues long. Between the trimmed V and J ends, which lost 3 bases and 5 bases, there was a span of 6 bases. CDR3 in amino acids: CASSIREDTQYF. As DNA, the CDR3 is TGTGCCAGTAGTATCCGGGAAGATACGCAGTATTTT.

The chain recombines TRBV9 with TRBJ2-5; TRBD2 agrees at 9 bases. This CDR3 contains 15 residues. Germline-derived CDR1 and CDR2 are SGDLS and YYNGEE. The junction had 6 bases not matched to a gene; V was cut back by 2 bases and J by 4 bases. CDR3 nucleotide sequence: TGTGCCAGCAGCGTCTGGACTAGCGCGACAGAGACCCAGTACTTC. It specifies CASSVWTSATETQYF.

This sequence joins TRBV9 and TRBJ2-7, with a tentative D call TRBD2 (5 bases). This CDR3 is 13 amino acids long. Trimming removed 4 bases from V and 7 bases from J, with 15 bases in between. Germline CDR1 reads SGDLS; CDR2 reads YYNGEE. CDR3 sequence: CASSPGGPGEQYV. For the CDR3, the DNA is TGTGCCAGCAGCCCTGGAGGCCCCGGAGAGCAGTACGTC.

The V call is TRBV27, the J call TRBJ1-6; D is ambiguous. Germline values: CDR1 MNHEY, CDR2 SMNVEV (reference sequence). CDR3 length: 14 amino acids. Trimming shortened V by 6 bases and J by 5 bases, and 11 bases separated the two germline ends. The CDR3 DNA reads TGTGCCAGCAGCTTAGGGAAAAATAATTCACCCCTCCACTTT. Translated: CASSLGKNNSPLHF.

The V and J genes are TRBV11-2 and TRBJ1-1; D ambiguous. The CDR3 runs 13 residues. Germline CDR1 and CDR2: SGHAT and FQNNGV. V dropped 5 bases and J dropped 1 base, with 8 bases sitting between them. The CDR3 region has the DNA TGTGCCAGCAGCCCGAGATCGAACACTGAAGCTTTCTTT. Its protein product is CASSPRSNTEAFF.

V gene TRBV6-5 combines with J gene TRBJ1-5, with D possibly being TRBD1 (5 bases). The CDR3 covers 13 residues. In germline, CDR1 is MNHEY, CDR2 SVGAGI. Trimming cost V 6 bases and J 2 bases, with 8 bases left between them. CDR3 protein: CASRQEGNQPQHF. CDR3 coding DNA: TGTGCCAGCAGACAGGAGGGCAATCAGCCCCAGCATTTT.

This clone occurred once. The chain carries TRBV7-9 and TRBJ2-3; unclear D gene. Per germline, CDR1 SEHNR and CDR2 FQNEAQ (reference sequence). This CDR3 has 14 residues. Trimming left V 2 bases short and J 6 bases short, with 12 bases between. For the CDR3, the DNA is TGTGCCAGCAGCTTATGGGCGGAGAAGGATACGCAGTATTTT. This translates into CASSLWAEKDTQYF. The full variable domain, completed using reference TRBV7-9 and TRBJ2-3, is DTGVSQNPRHKITKRGQNVTFRCDPISEHNRLYWYRQTLGQGPEFLTYFQNEAQLEKSRLLSDRFSAERPKGSFSTLEIQRTEQGDSAMYLCASSLWAEKDTQYFGPGTRLTVL.

The V and J genes are TRBV4-3 and TRBJ2-5; TRBD1 is a possible D gene (6 bases). Germline V gene lookup returns CDR1 LGHNA and CDR2 YSLEER. The ends were cut back, 0 bases at V and 7 bases at J, with 15 bases in the middle. The CDR3 sequence is 15 residues long. Written as DNA, the CDR3 is TGCGCCAGCAGCCAAGAAGTACAGGGCTGGGGGACCCAGTACTTC. Translation: CASSQEVQGWGTQYF.

This rearrangement joins TRBV5-5 to TRBJ2-7, with a tentative D call TRBD2 (6 bases). Looked up from germline, CDR1 is SGHKS and CDR2 is YYEKEE (reference sequence). V was clipped by 1 base and J by 9 bases, with 26 bases between them. The CDR3 is 17 residues long. CDR3 DNA sequence: TGTGCCAGCAGCTTGTACGTCGGGGGAGACCTCTTGTGGGGGCAGTACTTC. This gives the protein CASSLYVGGDLLWGQYF.

This clone was counted once. The rearrangement joins TRBV2 to TRBJ1-2; a weak D match, TRBD1 (6 bases). V lost 3 bases and J 2 bases, leaving 10 bases between the germline ends. The germline V gene encodes CDR1 SNHLY and CDR2 FYNNEI. The CDR3 covers 14 residues. The chain's CDR3 is CASSERTANYGYTF. CDR3 in DNA: TGTGCCAGCAGTGAGAGGACAGCGAACTATGGCTACACCTTC.

The CDR3 sequence is CASSSSGVRRGEAFF. CDR3 sequence (DNA): TGTGCCAGCAGCTCTTCAGGAGTAAGAAGGGGTGAAGCTTTCTTT. The V call is TRBV5-8, the J call TRBJ1-1, with a weak D call TRBD1 (5 bases). Trimming cost V 3 bases and J 7 bases, with 19 bases left between them. The length of the CDR3 is 15 residues. Germline-derived CDR1 and CDR2 are SGHTS and YDEGEE.

This clone was counted a single time. CDR3 nucleotides: TGTGCCAGCAGCTATCGGCTAGCGGGAGGGAGCTCCTACGAGCAGTACTTC. It specifies CASSYRLAGGSSYEQYF. The chain couples TRBV11-2 to TRBJ2-7; TRBD2 matches at 12 bases. This CDR3 contains 17 residues. Per the germline V gene, CDR1 is SGHAT and CDR2 is FQNNGV. With V trimmed by 4 bases and J by 0 bases, 7 bases remained unmatched.

V is TRBV6-5 and J is TRBJ1-6; D perhaps matches TRBD1 (5 bases). Germline V gene data show CDR1 as MNHEY and CDR2 as SVGAGI. The length of the CDR3 is 15 residues. V was shortened by 10 bases and J by 5 bases, with 18 bases between the two germline ends. This CDR3 is CATSRTGEHNSPLHF. Written as DNA, the CDR3 is TGTGCCACTTCCAGGACGGGGGAGCATAATTCACCCCTCCACTTT.

The rearrangement uses TRBV2 and TRBJ1-5; D is possibly TRBD1 (6 bases). CDR3 length: 13 residues. CDR1 and CDR2 from the germline V gene are SNHLY and FYNNEI. Trimming pared 7 bases from V and 4 bases from J, leaving 11 bases between. In nucleotides, the CDR3 is TGTGCCAGCAATCTTGGACAGAATCAGCCCCAGCATTTT. Translation: CASNLGQNQPQHF.

The chain has TRBV9 and TRBJ2-2, with 7 bases fitting TRBD2. CDR3 length equals 14 residues. Germline CDR1 SGDLS, CDR2 YYNGEE. The ends lost 4 bases at V and 6 bases at J; junction bases unmatched: 6. CDR3 DNA: TGTGCCAGCAGCAAAGCGGGGATTGCCGGGGAGCTGTTTTTT. Its protein product is CASSKAGIAGELFF.

In this sample, this clone turned up a few times. Other DNA sequences within the sample encode an identical CDR3. The chain recombines TRBV19 with TRBJ2-7; D remains ambiguous. Per the germline V gene, CDR1 is LNHDA and CDR2 is SQIVND (reference sequence). The CDR3 contains 13 residues. V was shortened by 0 bases and J by 2 bases, with 5 bases between the two germline ends. CDR3 protein: CASSIDPPYEQYF. The CDR3, as DNA: TGTGCCAGTAGTATAGATCCGCCCTACGAGCAGTACTTC.